A single sample gave rise to the 6 T cell receptor beta chains below, sequenced in a study of spatial heterogeneity in lung cancer. Described time point: blood at routine non-recurrence follow-up after resection. TCRdb independently ran MiXCR on the 5' RACE reads; one entry per CDR3 protein. The top ten clones hold 35% to 45% of a sample with under 25,000 distinct CDR3 sequences, 9% to 10% of them seen once. The sequences come from PBMCs, collected at follow-up. All receptors derive from a female donor with early-stage non-small cell lung cancer.

The table lists this clonotype with many counts. The rearrangement links TRBV20-1 to TRBJ2-6; D is unclear. The CDR3 consists of 12 residues. Germline loops: CDR1 DFQATT, CDR2 SNEGSKA (reference sequence). CDR3: CSTGRGANVLTF. CDR3 nucleotides: TGCAGCACCGGGCGAGGGGCCAACGTCCTGACTTTC.

This clonotype occurred many times. V gene TRBV11-2 combines with J gene TRBJ1-2; D possibly corresponds to TRBD1 (6 bases). V lost 2 bases, J lost 4 bases, and 11 bases lay in between. Per germline, CDR1 SGHAT and CDR2 FQNNGV. There are 14 residues in the CDR3. The CDR3 is CASSLQGTSYGYTF. Written as DNA, the CDR3 is TGTGCCAGCAGCTTACAGGGGACGAGCTATGGCTACACCTTC.

This clonotype appeared many times. The chain carries TRBV19 and TRBJ2-7, with TRBD2 matching over 15 bases. Looked up from germline, CDR1 is LNHDA and CDR2 is SQIVND (reference sequence). The CDR3 loop spans 14 amino acids. Germline trimming cut 6 bases from V and 3 bases from J; bases unmatched to any gene: 0. The CDR3 coding sequence is TGTGCCAGTAGGGGACTAGCGGGAGGCTACGAGCAGTACTTC. It translates to CASRGLAGGYEQYF.

This clonotype appeared a few times. The chain employs TRBV6-2 or TRBV6-3 and TRBJ2-7; maybe TRBD1 (6 bases). The CDR3 runs to 13 residues. The germline V gene has CDR1 MNHEY and CDR2 SVGEGT. V was cut by 7 bases and J by 3 bases, with 13 bases left in between. CDR3 bases: TGTGCCAGCATATCCGGGACATACTACGAGCAGTACTTC. Translation: CASISGTYYEQYF.

This clonotype was recorded many times. The chain recombines TRBV15 with TRBJ2-7; 8 bases are shared with TRBD2. This CDR3 contains 15 residues. CDR1 and CDR2 (germline): LNHNV, YYDKDF (reference sequence). The trim removed 0 bases at V and 2 bases at J, leaving 3 bases unmatched. The CDR3 region has the DNA TGTGCCACCAGCAGAGATCCAGCGGGGGCCTACGAGCAGTACTTC. This gives the protein CATSRDPAGAYEQYF.

This clonotype occurred many times. The chain combines TRBV23-1 with TRBJ2-2; a possible D gene is TRBD1 (6 bases). TRBV23-1 is flagged as an ORF with uncertain function. The V end was cut by 4 bases, the J end by 4 bases, with 19 bases between. This CDR3 region has 17 residues. CDR3 DNA sequence: TGCGCCAGCAGTCCCAAGTCAGGGGAAGAAGGCACCGGGGAGCTGTTTTTT. Translation: CASSPKSGEEGTGELFF.